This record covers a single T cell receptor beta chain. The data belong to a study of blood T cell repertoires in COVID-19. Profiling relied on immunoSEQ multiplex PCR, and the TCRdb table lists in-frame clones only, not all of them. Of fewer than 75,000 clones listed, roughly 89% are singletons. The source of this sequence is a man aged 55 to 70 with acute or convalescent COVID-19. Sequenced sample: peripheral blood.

CDR3 amino acids: CASRETGTDNQPQHF. CDR3 coding DNA: TGTGCCAGCAGGGAAACCGGGACAGACAATCAGCCCCAGCATTTT. The V gene is TRBV2, the J gene TRBJ1-5; 7 bases are shared with TRBD1. This CDR3 comprises 15 residues. J gave up 3 bases and V 6 bases, and 8 bases lay outside the gene matches. Per germline, CDR1 SNHLY and CDR2 FYNNEI.